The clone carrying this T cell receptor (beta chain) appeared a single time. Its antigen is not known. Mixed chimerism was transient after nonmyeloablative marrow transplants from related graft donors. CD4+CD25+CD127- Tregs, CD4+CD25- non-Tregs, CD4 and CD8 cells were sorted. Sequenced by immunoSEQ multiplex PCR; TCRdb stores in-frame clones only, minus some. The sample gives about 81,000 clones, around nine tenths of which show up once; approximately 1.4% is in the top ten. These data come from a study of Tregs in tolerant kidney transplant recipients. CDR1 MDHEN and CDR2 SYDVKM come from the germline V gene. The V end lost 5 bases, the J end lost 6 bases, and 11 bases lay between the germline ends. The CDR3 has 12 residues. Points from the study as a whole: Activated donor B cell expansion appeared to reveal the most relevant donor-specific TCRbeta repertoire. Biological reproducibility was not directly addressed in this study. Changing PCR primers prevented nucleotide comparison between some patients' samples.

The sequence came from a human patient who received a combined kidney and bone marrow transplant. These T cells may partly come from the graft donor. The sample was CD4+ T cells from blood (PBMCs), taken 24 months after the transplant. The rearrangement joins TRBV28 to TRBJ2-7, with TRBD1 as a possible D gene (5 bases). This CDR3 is CASSLKGLEQYF. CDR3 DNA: TGTGCCAGCAGTCTTAAGGGGCTCGAGCAGTACTTC.